Listed here are 5 T cell receptor beta chains from one sample, sequenced in a study of cytomegalovirus exposure and HLA in healthy donors. PCR primers comprised 60 Vbeta and 13 Jbeta primers. Using immunoSEQ multiplex PCR, the repertoire was profiled, and TCRdb retains in-frame clones only, with some absent. The sample consists of more than 150,000 clones, over 70% of them appearing once. The sequencing sample was made of PBMCs. These receptors were taken from a woman in her twenties or thirties in good health and CMV-seronegative.

V gene TRBV29-1 combines with J gene TRBJ2-7; TRBD1 aligns across 9 bases. CDR3 length: 13 amino acids. Per the germline V gene, CDR1 is SQVTM and CDR2 is ANQGSEA. With V trimmed by 5 bases and J by 2 bases, 4 bases remained unmatched. The CDR3 bases are TGCAGCGTTCGGACAGGGGCAGCCTACGAGCAGTACTTC. It specifies CSVRTGAAYEQYF.

This chain uses TRBV7-2 with TRBJ2-1; D gene ambiguous. In germline, CDR1 is SGHTA, CDR2 FQGNSA. The CDR3 contains 13 residues. The ends were cut back, 3 bases at V and 4 bases at J, with 7 bases in the middle. DNA of the CDR3: TGTGCCAGCAGCTTGGCGGAATACAATGAGCAGTTCTTC. This codes for CASSLAEYNEQFF.

This chain uses TRBV4-1 with TRBJ1-2; perhaps TRBD1 as D (6 bases). The CDR3 spans 16 residues. From germline, CDR1 is MGHRA and CDR2 YSYEKL. Trimming took off 1 base at V and 3 bases at J, with 15 bases between the two ends. CDR3 loop: CASSQVYRGGYYGYTF. The CDR3 nucleotides read TGCGCCAGCAGCCAAGTGTATAGGGGGGGTTACTATGGCTACACCTTC.

This clone was counted once. This CDR3 is CVRSSKDRGNADEQYF. CDR3 DNA: TGTGTCAGAAGTTCTAAGGACAGGGGGAATGCGGACGAGCAGTACTTC. V gene TRBV7-5 combines with J gene TRBJ2-7; the table assigns TRBD1, which was not confirmed against the DNA. TRBV7-5 is flagged as a pseudogene. This CDR3 is 16 amino acids long.

The chain employs TRBV14 and TRBJ1-4, with 8 bases aligning to TRBD1. Germline trimming cut 1 base from V and 8 bases from J; bases unmatched to any gene: 9. Per germline, CDR1 SGHDN and CDR2 FVKESK. CDR3 length: 16 residues. CDR3 DNA sequence: TGTGCCAGCAGCCAAGCCCCAGGGGGCGGAAAGGAAAAACTGTTTTTT. As protein: CASSQAPGGGKEKLFF.